One TCR beta chain is described in this entry. The CDR3 length is 16 residues. Germline CDR1 reads SGHRS; CDR2 reads YFSETQ. J gave up 1 base and V 0 bases, and 5 bases lay outside the gene matches. This record comes from a study of OX40 agonist ivuxolimab in advanced cancers. TCRdb's table, derived via immunoSEQ multiplex PCR, lists solely in-frame clones and lacks some. The sample lists 90,000 to 95,000 clones, 87% occurring once. The TCR sequence derives from an adult with an advanced solid tumor such as melanoma, head and neck, liver or kidney cancer. Sequencing used CD4+ or CD8+ T cells sorted from blood, obtained in a trial of the OX40 agonist ivuxolimab. The V call is TRBV5-1, the J call TRBJ2-7, with 9 positions matching TRBD2. The CDR3 DNA is TGCGCCAGCAGCTTGGCCTCAGCGGGAGGTTCCTACGAGCAGTACTTC. This encodes CASSLASAGGSYEQYF.